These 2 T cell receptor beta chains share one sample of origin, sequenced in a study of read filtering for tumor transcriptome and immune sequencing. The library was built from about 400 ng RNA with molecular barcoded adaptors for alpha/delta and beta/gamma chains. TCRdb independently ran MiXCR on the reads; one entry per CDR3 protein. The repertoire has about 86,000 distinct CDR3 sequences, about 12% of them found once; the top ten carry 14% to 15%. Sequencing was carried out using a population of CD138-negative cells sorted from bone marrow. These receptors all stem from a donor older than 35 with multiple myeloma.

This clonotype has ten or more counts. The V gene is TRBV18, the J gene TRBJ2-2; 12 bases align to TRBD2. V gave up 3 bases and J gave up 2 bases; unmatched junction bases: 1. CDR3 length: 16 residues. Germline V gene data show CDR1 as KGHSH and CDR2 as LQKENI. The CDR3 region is CASSPGLAGNTGELFF. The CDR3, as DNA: TGTGCCAGCTCACCTGGACTAGCGGGAAACACCGGGGAGCTGTTTTTT.

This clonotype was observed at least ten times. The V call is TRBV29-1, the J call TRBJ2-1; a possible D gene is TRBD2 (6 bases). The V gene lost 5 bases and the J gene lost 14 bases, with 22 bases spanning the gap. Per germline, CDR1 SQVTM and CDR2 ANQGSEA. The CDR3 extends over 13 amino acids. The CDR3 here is CSVMGGIVASEFF. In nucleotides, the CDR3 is TGCAGCGTTATGGGCGGGATAGTCGCCTCGGAGTTCTTC.